The 18 T cell receptor beta chains listed next were all sequenced from one sample in a study of T cells in Graves' hyperthyroidism and ophthalmopathy. It was RNA transcripts that yielded the amplified TCR beta CDR3 regions. TCR CDR3 underwent first-round RT-PCR with the HTBI primer set. TCRdb reprocessed the multiplex PCR reads via MiXCR and lists one record per CDR3 protein. The data contain 500,000 to 550,000 distinct CDR3 sequences, less than 25% of them seen just once; the ten biggest clones take up less than 30%. The sample comprised blood. These receptors originate from a man aged 18 to 29 with Graves' hyperthyroidism.

This clonotype showed up many times. The chain joins TRBV29-1 to TRBJ2-7, with D uncertain. The V and J ends lost 1 base and 7 bases respectively, with 11 bases between them. Looked up from germline, CDR1 is SQVTM and CDR2 is ANQGSEA. This CDR3 is 12 amino acids long. CDR3 sequence (DNA): TGCAGCGTTGAAGGCCTGGGCAGTGAGCAGTACTTC. As protein: CSVEGLGSEQYF.

V usage is TRBV25-1 and J usage is TRBJ2-7, with D possibly matching TRBD1 (6 bases). Trimming removed 5 bases from V and 3 bases from J, with 14 bases in between. The CDR3 consists of 14 residues. Germline CDR1 and CDR2: MGHDK and SYGVNS. This CDR3 reads CASSWGQLNYEQYF. The CDR3 coding sequence is TGTGCCAGCAGTTGGGGGCAGTTAAACTACGAGCAGTACTTC.

This clonotype was detected ten times or more. V usage is TRBV12-3 or TRBV12-4 and J usage is TRBJ1-5; D is uncertain. Trimming pared 3 bases from V and 7 bases from J, leaving 7 bases between. The CDR3 extends over 12 amino acids. CDR3 nucleotides: TGTGCCAGCAGTTTGTCTGGACAGCCCCAGCATTTT. The encoded protein is CASSLSGQPQHF.

This clonotype was detected many times. V and J are TRBV12-3 or TRBV12-4 and TRBJ1-2; tentative D call: TRBD1 (6 bases). The V end lost 3 bases, the J end lost 8 bases, and 10 bases lay between the germline ends. The CDR3 loop spans 12 amino acids. CDR3 sequence: CASSFTGNGYTF. The CDR3 DNA is TGTGCCAGCAGTTTCACAGGGAACGGCTACACCTTC.

Concerning this clonotype itself: A much larger clone sits a single nucleotide away, making a read error possible. The chain couples TRBV5-1 to TRBJ2-1, with TRBD2 matching over 10 bases. The CDR3 runs to 17 residues. Germline values: CDR1 SGHRS, CDR2 YFSETQ. CDR3 residues: CASSSTGSGGAYYEQFF. CDR3 nucleotide sequence: TGCGCCAGCAGCTCTACGGGGAGCGGGGGGGCCTACTATGAGCAGTTCTTC.

This clonotype was seen a few times. The chain links TRBV20-1 to TRBJ2-3; 10 bases match TRBD2. Germline trimming cut 3 bases from V and 4 bases from J; bases unmatched to any gene: 7. CDR1 and CDR2 (germline): DFQATT, SNEGSKA (reference sequence). The CDR3 spans 15 residues. In DNA, the CDR3 is TGCAGTGCTAGCGGAGCGGGGGGGCCCTCAGATACGCAGTATTTT. Translated, it gives CSASGAGGPSDTQYF.

This clonotype showed up many times. The rearrangement links TRBV9 to TRBJ1-5; D is unclear. This CDR3 is built from 15 residues. Trimming pared 0 bases from V and 7 bases from J, leaving 14 bases between. The germline gives CDR1 SGDLS, CDR2 YYNGEE. CDR3 in amino acids: CASSVDLGHGQPQHF. The CDR3 region has the DNA TGTGCCAGCAGCGTAGATTTAGGGCACGGCCAGCCCCAGCATTTT.

This clonotype occurred many times. V and J are TRBV19 and TRBJ1-5; D might be TRBD1 (5 bases). Germline-derived CDR1 and CDR2 are LNHDA and SQIVND (reference sequence). Trimming stripped 4 bases from V and 3 bases from J, with 10 bases between. The CDR3 has 14 amino acids. The CDR3 is CASSTDSINQPQHF. The CDR3 region has the DNA TGTGCCAGTAGTACCGACAGCATCAATCAGCCCCAGCATTTT. Supplemented by reference TRBV19 and TRBJ1-5, the full variable domain reads DGGITQSPKYLFRKEGQNVTLSCEQNLNHDAMYWYRQDPGQGLRLIYYSQIVNDFQKGDIAEGYSVSREKKESFPLTVTSAQKNPTAFYLCASSTDSINQPQHFGDGTRLSIL.

Regarding this clonotype: At one end, the junction sequence differs from germline, possibly due to a read error. The V call is TRBV6-4, the J call TRBJ1-5, with unresolved D. This CDR3 has 17 residues. CDR1 is MRHNA and CDR2 is SNTAGT in the germline V gene. CDR3 sequence: CASSYSGHDYSNQPQHF. In nucleotides, the CDR3 is TGTGCCAGCAGTTACTCGGGTCACGATTATAGCAATCAGCCCCAGCATTTT.

The rearrangement uses TRBV20-1 and TRBJ2-5; D not certain. This CDR3 region has 15 residues. In germline, CDR1 is DFQATT, CDR2 SNEGSKA (reference sequence). Between the trimmed V and J ends, which lost 1 base and 4 bases, there was a span of 16 bases. Here the CDR3 DNA reads TGCAGTGCTAGAGGAGACGCTTCGAGAGGAGAGACCCAGTACTTC. This encodes CSARGDASRGETQYF.

This clonotype was observed at least ten times. This chain connects TRBV29-1 to TRBJ1-2; D is unclear. This CDR3 has 14 amino acids. CDR1 is SQVTM and CDR2 is ANQGSEA in the germline V gene. Trimming cost V 2 bases and J 4 bases, with 14 bases left between them. The CDR3 region has the DNA TGCAGCGTTGAACCCCCGGTAGGATCCTATGGCTACACCTTC. Protein: CSVEPPVGSYGYTF.

This clonotype was seen many times. Here the CDR3 DNA reads TGTGCCAGTAGTACGGGACAGTACTATGGCTACACCTTC. It translates to CASSTGQYYGYTF. The chain employs TRBV19 and TRBJ1-2, with 7 bases lining up with TRBD1. J was trimmed by 3 bases and V by 4 bases; bases with no gene match: 2. CDR3 size: 13 residues. Germline V gene data show CDR1 as LNHDA and CDR2 as SQIVND (reference sequence).

This clonotype was counted many times. This sequence joins TRBV12-3 or TRBV12-4 and TRBJ1-3; no reliable D call. The CDR3 covers 15 residues. V was shortened by 3 bases and J by 0 bases, with 9 bases between the two germline ends. Written as DNA, the CDR3 is TGTGCCAGCAGTTTTGGCTCTTTCTCTGGAAACACCATATATTTT. It encodes CASSFGSFSGNTIYF.

V is TRBV28 and J is TRBJ1-3; TRBD1 might be the D (5 bases). V shed 8 bases and J shed 8 bases, with 19 bases lying between them. Germline CDR1 and CDR2: MDHEN and SYDVKM. The CDR3 is 14 amino acids. For the CDR3, the DNA is TGTGCCAGCTGCCGACAGTCCCACGAGTACACCATATATTTT. Amino acid sequence: CASCRQSHEYTIYF. Complete variable domain (other parts from reference TRBV28 and TRBJ1-3): DVKVTQSSRYLVKRTGEKVFLECVQDMDHENMFWYRQDPGLGLRLIYFSYDVKMKEKGDIPEGYSVSREKKERFSLILESASTNQTSMYLCASCRQSHEYTIYFGEGSWLTVV.

This clonotype showed up many times. This rearrangement joins TRBV12-3 or TRBV12-4 to TRBJ1-2, with TRBD1 matching 7 bases. After removal of 6 bases from V and 4 bases from J, the junction contained 8 bases not matched to a gene. The CDR3 runs to 14 residues. The CDR3, as DNA: TGTGCCAGCAGAGGGACAGAGCTACGCTATGGCTACACCTTC. Amino acids: CASRGTELRYGYTF.

This clonotype has at least ten counts. J is TRBJ1-1 and V is TRBV5-1; the D is unclear. V lost 3 bases to trimming and J lost 1 base, with 16 bases between them. CDR3 length: 16 residues. CDR1 is SGHRS, CDR2 YFSETQ, per germline. The CDR3 coding sequence is TGCGCCAGCAGCTCCCAATACGGGTTCCAGAACACTGAAGCTTTCTTT. Translating gives CASSSQYGFQNTEAFF.

The chain carries TRBV12-3 or TRBV12-4 and TRBJ2-7; 12 bases are shared with TRBD1. V was clipped by 4 bases and J by 5 bases; unmatched bases: 6. This CDR3 comprises 15 residues. CDR3: CASSSFGTGGNEQYF. In nucleotides, the CDR3 is TGTGCCAGCAGTTCCTTCGGGACAGGGGGCAACGAGCAGTACTTC.

This clonotype was seen many times. The chain links TRBV19 to TRBJ2-7, with 9 bases lining up with TRBD1. CDR1 and CDR2 from the germline V gene are LNHDA and SQIVND (reference sequence). The CDR3 totals 15 residues. Trimming cost V 3 bases and J 3 bases; bases outside gene matches: 6. The CDR3 nucleotides are TGTGCCAGTAGTATGGGACAGGGCCGATTCTACGAGCAGTACTTC. This gives the protein CASSMGQGRFYEQYF.